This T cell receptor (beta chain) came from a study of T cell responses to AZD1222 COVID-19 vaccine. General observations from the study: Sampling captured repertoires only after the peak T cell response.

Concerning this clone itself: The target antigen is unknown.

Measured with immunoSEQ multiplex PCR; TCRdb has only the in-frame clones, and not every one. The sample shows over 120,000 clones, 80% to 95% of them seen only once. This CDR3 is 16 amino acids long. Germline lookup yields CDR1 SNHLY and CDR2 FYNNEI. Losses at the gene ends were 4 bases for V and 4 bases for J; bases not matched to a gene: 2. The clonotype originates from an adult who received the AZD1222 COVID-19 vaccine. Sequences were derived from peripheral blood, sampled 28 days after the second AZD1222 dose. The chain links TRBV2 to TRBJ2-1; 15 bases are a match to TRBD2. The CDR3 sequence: CASSGTSGRGYNEQFF. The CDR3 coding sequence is TGTGCCAGCAGTGGGACTAGCGGGAGGGGATACAATGAGCAGTTCTTC.